This T cell receptor beta chain was documented in a study of T cell changes during pregnancy in multiple sclerosis. The table came from immunoSEQ multiplex PCR; TCRdb's copy has only in-frame clones and leaves some out. The data hold roughly 100,000 clones, with 80% to 95% observed a single time. V dropped 5 bases and J dropped 2 bases, with 22 bases sitting between them. The CDR3 length is 17 residues. The germline V gene encodes CDR1 SGHTA and CDR2 FQGNSA. This sequence originates from a female donor with multiple sclerosis, enrolled in a pregnancy study. The sample here was peripheral blood, taken after pregnancy. The chain uses TRBV7-2 and TRBJ2-7; weak D call: TRBD2 (7 bases). The CDR3 protein is CASSIGGVSGLPYEQYF. CDR3 sequence (DNA): TGTGCCAGCAGCATAGGGGGGGTGTCAGGGCTCCCCTACGAGCAGTACTTC.